This T cell receptor (beta chain) is from a study of regulatory T cells in long-lasting Graves disease. General study findings and limits: Persistent patients had a count of shared public clonotypes (around 2,700) that exceeded that of new patients (approximately 1,000).

V was trimmed by 3 bases and J by 6 bases, leaving 14 bases between them. This CDR3 is 14 amino acids long. Germline V gene lookup returns CDR1 MNHGY and CDR2 SVAAGI. Time point here: newly diagnosed GD, antithyroid drugs for less than 3 months. Making the TCR library involved RNA that had been extracted from PBMCs. EDTA tubes collected around 8.7 milliliters of peripheral blood. Researchers made TCR beta libraries by using iRepertoire HTBI primers and running Arm-PCR on CDR3 regions. A single record per CDR3 protein comes from TCRdb applying MiXCR to the multiplex PCR reads. The data hold more than 450,000 distinct CDR3 sequences, with 15% to 20% observed a single time. Comments on this clonotype: Its antigen remains unknown. A much larger clone is a single base away; this may be a read error.

The data also belong to a second study, concerning T cells in Graves' hyperthyroidism and ophthalmopathy.

This TCR was recovered from a man aged 40-55 years with Graves disease. The chain is built from TRBV6-9 and TRBJ1-1; D uncertain. The material sequenced was peripheral blood mononuclear cells (PBMCs), taken at new diagnosis, from a patient treated with antithyroid drugs. CDR3 sequence: CASSYTGFLPEAFF. CDR3 nucleotides: TGTGCCAGCAGTTACACGGGGTTTCTCCCTGAAGCTTTCTTT.